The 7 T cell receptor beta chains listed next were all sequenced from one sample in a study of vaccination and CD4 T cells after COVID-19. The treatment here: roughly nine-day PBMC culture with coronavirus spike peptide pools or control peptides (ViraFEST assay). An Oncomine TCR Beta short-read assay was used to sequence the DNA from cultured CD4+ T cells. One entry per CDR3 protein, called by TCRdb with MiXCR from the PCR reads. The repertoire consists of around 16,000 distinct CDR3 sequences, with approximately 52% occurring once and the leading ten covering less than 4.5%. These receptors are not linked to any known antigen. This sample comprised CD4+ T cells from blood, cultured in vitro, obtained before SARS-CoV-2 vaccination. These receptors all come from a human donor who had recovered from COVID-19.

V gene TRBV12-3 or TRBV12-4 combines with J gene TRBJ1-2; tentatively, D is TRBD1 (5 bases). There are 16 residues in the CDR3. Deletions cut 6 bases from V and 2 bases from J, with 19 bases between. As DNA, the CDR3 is TGTGCCAGCAGCCGGTCTAGGGACTCCACCAACTATGGCTACACCTTC. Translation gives CASSRSRDSTNYGYTF.

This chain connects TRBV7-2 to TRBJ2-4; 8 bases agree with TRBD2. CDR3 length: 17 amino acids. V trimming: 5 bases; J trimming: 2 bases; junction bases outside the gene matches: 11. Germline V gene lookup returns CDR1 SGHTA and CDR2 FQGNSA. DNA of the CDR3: TGTGCCAGCAGCGCGGGTGGGCCGGGGGGGCCCAAAAACATTCAGTACTTC. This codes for CASSAGGPGGPKNIQYF. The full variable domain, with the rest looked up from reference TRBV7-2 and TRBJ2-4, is GAGVSQSPSNKVTEKGKDVELRCDPISGHTALYWYRQSLGQGLEFLIYFQGNSAPDKSGLPSDRFSAERTGGSVSTLTIQRTQQEDSAVYLCASSAGGPGGPKNIQYFGAGTRLSVL.

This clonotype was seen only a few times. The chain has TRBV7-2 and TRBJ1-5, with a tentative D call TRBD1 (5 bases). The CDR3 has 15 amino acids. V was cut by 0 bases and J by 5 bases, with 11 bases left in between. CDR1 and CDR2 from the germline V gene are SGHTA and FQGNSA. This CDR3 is CASSLAQGSDQPQHF. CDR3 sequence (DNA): TGTGCCAGCAGCTTAGCGCAGGGAAGCGATCAGCCCCAGCATTTT.

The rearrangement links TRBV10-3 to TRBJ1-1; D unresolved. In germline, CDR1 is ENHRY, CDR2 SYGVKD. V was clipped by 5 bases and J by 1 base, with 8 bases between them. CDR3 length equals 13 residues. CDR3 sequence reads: CAISFRTNTEAFF. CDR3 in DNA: TGTGCCATCAGTTTTAGGACGAACACTGAAGCTTTCTTT.

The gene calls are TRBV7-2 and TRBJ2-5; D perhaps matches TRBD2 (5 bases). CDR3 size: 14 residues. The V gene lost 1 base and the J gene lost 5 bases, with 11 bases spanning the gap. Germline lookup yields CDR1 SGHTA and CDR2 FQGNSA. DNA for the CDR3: TGTGCCAGCAGCTTAGGCACGCCGGGGGAGACCCAGTACTTC. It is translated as CASSLGTPGETQYF.

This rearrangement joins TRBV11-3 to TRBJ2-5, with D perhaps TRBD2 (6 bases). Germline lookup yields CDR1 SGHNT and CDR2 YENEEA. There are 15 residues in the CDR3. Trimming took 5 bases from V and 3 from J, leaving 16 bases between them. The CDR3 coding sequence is TGTGCCAGCAGCCCCAACGTCCGCGGGGAAGAGACCCAGTACTTC. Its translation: CASSPNVRGEETQYF.

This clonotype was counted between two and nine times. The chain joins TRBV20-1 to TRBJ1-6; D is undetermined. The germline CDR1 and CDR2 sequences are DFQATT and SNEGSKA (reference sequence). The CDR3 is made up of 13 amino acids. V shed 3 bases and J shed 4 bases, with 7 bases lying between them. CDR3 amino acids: CSARSNYNSPLHF. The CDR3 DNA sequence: TGCAGTGCTAGGTCTAATTATAATTCACCCCTCCACTTT.